This entry lists 16 T cell receptor beta chains sequenced from one sample in a study of tumor-infiltrating lymphocytes in glioblastoma multiforme. TCRB libraries came from RNA via three nested multiplex PCR rounds. TCRdb reanalysed the multiplex PCR reads using MiXCR and keeps one entry per CDR3 protein. The table has 10,000 to 15,000 distinct CDR3 sequences, roughly 64% seen once. The sequenced material came from brain tumor tissue. These receptors were obtained from a male donor with glioblastoma.

Turning to this clonotype: At one end the junction does not follow the germline gene, possibly because of a read error. The chain couples TRBV10-3 to TRBJ2-6; D may be TRBD1 (5 bases). This CDR3 comprises 16 residues. Germline assignment: CDR1 ENHRY and CDR2 SYGVKD. CDR3 region: CAIRELPDTGANVLTF. CDR3 DNA: TGTGCCATCCGTGAGTTACCGGACACTGGGGCCAACGTCCTGACTTTC.

This clonotype was detected a few times. The gene calls are TRBV10-3 and TRBJ2-2; the D is unclear. The CDR3 is 17 amino acids. From germline, CDR1 is ENHRY and CDR2 SYGVKD. V lost 5 bases and J lost 0, with 16 bases in between. CDR3 sequence reads: CAISSEKREANTGELFF. In nucleotides, the CDR3 is TGTGCCATCAGTTCCGAAAAAAGGGAAGCGAACACCGGGGAGCTGTTTTTT.

Concerning this clonotype itself: Since no conserved phenylalanine or tryptophan closes the CDR3, a read error is the likely cause. The chain couples TRBV20-1 to TRBJ2-7, with 9 bases lining up with TRBD1. CDR1 and CDR2 from the germline V gene are DFQATT and SNEGSKA (reference sequence). The CDR3 extends over 16 amino acids. As DNA, the CDR3 is TGCGGTGCTAGACAGGGACAGGGAGTTAGCCGGGGTGAGCAGTACCTC. Protein: CGARQGQGVSRGEQYL.

Turning to this clonotype: At one of its ends the junction is not consistent with the germline gene, which may arise from a read error. The chain links TRBV28 to TRBJ2-1; D is possibly TRBD1 (6 bases). The CDR3 contains 17 residues. In germline, CDR1 is MDHEN, CDR2 SYDVKM. The CDR3 DNA reads as TGTGCCAGCAGTTCATCTAGGGGGACAATTTCTTACAATGAGCAGCTCTTC. This codes for CASSSSRGTISYNEQLF. Using reference TRBV28 and TRBJ2-1 for the parts outside the CDR3, the full variable domain is DVKVTQSSRYLVKRTGEKVFLECVQDMDHENMFWYRQDPGLGLRLIYFSYDVKMKEKGDIPEGYSVSREKKERFSLILESASTNQTSMYLCASSSSRGTISYNEQLFGPGTRLTVL.

This clonotype was counted once. This chain uses TRBV11-2 with TRBJ2-5; possibly TRBD1 or TRBD2 for D (5 bases each). V was clipped by 6 bases and J by 6 bases, with 17 bases between them. Germline V gene lookup returns CDR1 SGHAT and CDR2 FQNNGV. The CDR3 is made up of 14 amino acids. CDR3: CASRTGFVGQTQYF. For the CDR3, the DNA is TGTGCCAGCAGAACGGGATTTGTGGGACAGACCCAGTACTTC. The full variable domain, rest sourced from reference TRBV11-2 and TRBJ2-5, is EAGVAQSPRYKIIEKRQSVAFWCNPISGHATLYWYQQILGQGPKLLIQFQNNGVVDDSQLPKDRFSAERLKGVDSTLKIQPAKLEDSAVYLCASRTGFVGQTQYFGPGTRLLVL.

This chain connects TRBV20-1 to TRBJ2-1; D might be TRBD2 (6 bases). From germline, CDR1 is DFQATT and CDR2 SNEGSKA (reference sequence). V shed 3 bases and J shed 3 bases, with 18 bases lying between them. This CDR3 comprises 16 residues. The CDR3 DNA reads TGCAGTGCTAGGCGGGGAGAAGCGGTAAACTACAATGAGCAGTTCTTC. It codes for CSARRGEAVNYNEQFF.

Concerning this clonotype: A read error may account for a junction end that differs from germline. The gene calls are TRBV12-3 or TRBV12-4 and TRBJ2-7, with TRBD1 matching 7 bases. The CDR3 is 13 amino acids. CDR3 DNA: TGTGCCAGCAGTTCCACAGGGGTGGGCGAGAAGTACTTC. Translated: CASSSTGVGEKYF.

The J gene is TRBJ2-1, the V gene TRBV11-3; 8 nucleotides line up with TRBD1. Per the germline V gene, CDR1 is SGHNT and CDR2 is YENEEA. The CDR3 has 13 amino acids. J lost 12 bases, V lost 4 bases, and 8 bases had no gene match. CDR3 sequence: CASSYGQGDGQFF. CDR3 in DNA: TGTGCCAGCAGCTACGGACAGGGCGATGGGCAGTTCTTC.

A remark on this clonotype: The junction departs from the called germline gene at one end, perhaps through a read error. V is TRBV20-1 and J is TRBJ2-1; D might be TRBD1 (5 bases). From germline, CDR1 is DFQATT and CDR2 SNEGSKA (reference sequence). The CDR3 loop spans 14 amino acids. The CDR3 DNA sequence: TGCGGTGCTAGGGATGAGGCAGGGCTGTATGAACAGTTCTTC. Its protein is CGARDEAGLYEQFF.

With regard to this clonotype: Sequence at one end of the junction differs from germline and may be a read error. The chain carries TRBV11-1 and TRBJ1-2; possibly TRBD1 for D (5 bases). The CDR3 runs to 15 residues. The V gene's germline CDR1 is SGHAT and CDR2 FQDESV (reference sequence). The CDR3 sequence is CASSVQPTANYGYTF. The CDR3 DNA reads as TGTGCCAGCAGCGTACAACCGACAGCTAACTATGGCTATACCTTC.

This clonotype ranks as medium-sized (0.01 to 0.1%). The J gene is TRBJ2-6, the V gene TRBV4-1, with D uncertain. With 4 bases removed from V and 0 bases from J, the gap between germline ends came to 4 bases. From germline, CDR1 is MGHRA and CDR2 YSYEKL. This CDR3 is 14 amino acids long. CDR3 in amino acids: CASSLDSGANVLTF. For the CDR3, the DNA is TGCGCCAGCAGCCTCGACTCTGGGGCCAACGTCCTGACTTTC.

This chain joins TRBV20-1 and TRBJ1-6; D remains ambiguous. This CDR3 is built from 15 residues. Germline assignment: CDR1 DFQATT and CDR2 SNEGSKA (reference sequence). Deletions cut 1 base from V and 18 bases from J, with 25 bases between. CDR3 DNA: TGCAGTGCTAGAGGACGGGGTTCCGTGAATTCACCACCCCACTTT. Protein product: CSARGRGSVNSPPHF.

This clonotype came up many times. This chain links TRBV5-1 with TRBJ2-5; D perhaps matches TRBD1 (5 bases). The V and J ends lost 0 bases and 3 bases respectively, with 12 bases between them. The germline V gene encodes CDR1 SGHRS and CDR2 YFSETQ. CDR3 length: 15 amino acids. Written as DNA, the CDR3 is TGCGCCAGCAGCTTGGACATGGGCAGGGAAGAGACCCAGTACTTC. This encodes CASSLDMGREETQYF.

The rearrangement joins TRBV20-1 to TRBJ1-5; D might be TRBD1 (5 bases). V was pared by 5 bases and J by 1 base, with 9 bases between. Germline V gives CDR1 DFQATT, CDR2 SNEGSKA (reference sequence). This CDR3 region has 13 residues. CDR3 loop: CSARGHSNQPQHF. The CDR3, as DNA: TGCAGTGCTCGAGGACACAGCAATCAGCCCCAGCATTTT.

The chain links TRBV12-3 or TRBV12-4 to TRBJ2-1; D is unresolved. The CDR3 extends over 11 amino acids. V was clipped by 5 bases and J by 12 bases, with 11 bases between them. Here the CDR3 reads CASSPGDSQFF. As DNA, the CDR3 is TGTGCCAGCAGTCCAGGAGACTCGCAGTTCTTC.

Note on this clonotype: A single base separates this from a much larger clone, so it may be a read error. The chain carries TRBV12-3 or TRBV12-4 and TRBJ2-6; no clear D. The CDR3 runs to 15 residues. The V end was cut by 2 bases, the J end by 9 bases, with 14 bases between. CDR3 sequence (DNA): TGTGCCAGCAGTTTAAGGGCTATTGTGGTCAACGTCCTGACTTTC. This codes for CASSLRAIVVNVLTF.